A single sample gave rise to the 2 T cell receptor beta chains below, sequenced in a study of OX40 agonist ivuxolimab in advanced cancers. TCRdb's copy holds only in-frame clones and misses some; the assay was immunoSEQ multiplex PCR. Of 65,000 or so clones in the sample, more than 80% were seen once. Specimen: CD4+ or CD8+ T cells sorted from blood, collected in a trial of the OX40 agonist ivuxolimab. All receptors derive from an adult with an advanced solid tumor such as melanoma, head and neck, liver or kidney cancer.

This rearrangement joins TRBV7-2 to TRBJ2-2, with TRBD2 as a possible D gene (6 bases). The germline V gene has CDR1 SGHTA and CDR2 FQGNSA. CDR3 length: 15 amino acids. Trimming left V 2 bases short and J 3 bases short, with 10 bases between. The CDR3 sequence: CASSLQGRYTGELFF. The CDR3 DNA sequence: TGTGCCAGCAGCTTACAAGGGAGGTACACCGGGGAGCTGTTTTTT. The full variable domain, rest sourced from reference TRBV7-2 and TRBJ2-2, is GAGVSQSPSNKVTEKGKDVELRCDPISGHTALYWYRQSLGQGLEFLIYFQGNSAPDKSGLPSDRFSAERTGGSVSTLTIQRTQQEDSAVYLCASSLQGRYTGELFFGEGSRLTVL.

This chain connects TRBV9 to TRBJ2-6; TRBD2 agrees at 7 bases. The germline V gene has CDR1 SGDLS and CDR2 YYNGEE. V gave up 4 bases and J gave up 0 bases; unmatched junction bases: 13. The CDR3 has 19 residues. In nucleotides, the CDR3 is TGTGCCAGCAGCCACCCCCCCGGGAGGAGGGACTCTGGGGCCAACGTCCTGACTTTC. It encodes CASSHPPGRRDSGANVLTF. The variable domain in full, with the rest retrieved from reference TRBV9 and TRBJ2-6, is DSGVTQTPKHLITATGQRVTLRCSPRSGDLSVYWYQQSLDQGLQFLIQYYNGEERAKGNILERFSAQQFPDLHSELNLSSLELGDSALYFCASSHPPGRRDSGANVLTFGAGSRLTVL.